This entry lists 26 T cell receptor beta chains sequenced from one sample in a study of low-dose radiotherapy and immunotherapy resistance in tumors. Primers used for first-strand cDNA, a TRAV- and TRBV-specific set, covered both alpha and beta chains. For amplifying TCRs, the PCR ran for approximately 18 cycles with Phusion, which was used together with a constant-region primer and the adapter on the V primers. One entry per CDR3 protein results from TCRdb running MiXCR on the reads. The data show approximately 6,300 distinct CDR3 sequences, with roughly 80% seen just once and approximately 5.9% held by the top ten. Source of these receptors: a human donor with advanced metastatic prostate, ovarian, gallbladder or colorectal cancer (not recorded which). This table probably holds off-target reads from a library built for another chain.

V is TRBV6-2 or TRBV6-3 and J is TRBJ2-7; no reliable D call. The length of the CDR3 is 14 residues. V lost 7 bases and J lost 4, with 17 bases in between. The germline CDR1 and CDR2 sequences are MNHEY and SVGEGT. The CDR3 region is CASTVEAGVYEQYF. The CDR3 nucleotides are TGTGCCAGCACCGTTGAGGCCGGAGTTTACGAGCAGTACTTC.

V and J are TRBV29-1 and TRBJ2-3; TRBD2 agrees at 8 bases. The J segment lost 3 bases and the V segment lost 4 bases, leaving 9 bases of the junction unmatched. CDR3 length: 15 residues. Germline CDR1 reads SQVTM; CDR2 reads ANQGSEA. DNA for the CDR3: TGCAGCGTTGCCGGGACTAGGATATCGACAGATACGCAGTATTTT. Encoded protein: CSVAGTRISTDTQYF.

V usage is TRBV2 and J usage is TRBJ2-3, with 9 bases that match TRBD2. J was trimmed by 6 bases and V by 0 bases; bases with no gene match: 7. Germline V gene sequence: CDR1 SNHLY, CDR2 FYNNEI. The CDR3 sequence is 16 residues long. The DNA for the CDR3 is TGTGCCAGCAGTGAAGCTCGCGGGAGGGCCTCCGATACGCAGTATTTT. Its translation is CASSEARGRASDTQYF.

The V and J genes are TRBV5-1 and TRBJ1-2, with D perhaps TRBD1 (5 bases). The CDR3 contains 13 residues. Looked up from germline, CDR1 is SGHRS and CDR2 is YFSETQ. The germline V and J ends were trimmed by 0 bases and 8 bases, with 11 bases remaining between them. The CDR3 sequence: CASSLASGDGYTF. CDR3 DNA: TGCGCCAGCAGCTTGGCCTCGGGGGACGGCTACACCTTC. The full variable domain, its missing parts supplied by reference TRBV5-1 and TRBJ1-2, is KAGVTQTPRYLIKTRGQQVTLSCSPISGHRSVSWYQQTPGQGLQFLFEYFSETQRNKGNFPGRFSGRQFSNSRSEMNVSTLELGDSALYLCASSLASGDGYTFGSGTRLTVV.

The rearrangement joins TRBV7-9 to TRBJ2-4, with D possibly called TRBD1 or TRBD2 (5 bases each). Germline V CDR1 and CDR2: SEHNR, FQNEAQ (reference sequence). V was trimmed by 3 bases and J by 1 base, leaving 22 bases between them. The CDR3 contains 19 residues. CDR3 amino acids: CASSLNRGSGLGAKNIQYF. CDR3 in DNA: TGTGCCAGCAGCTTGAATCGAGGGTCGGGGCTCGGGGCCAAAAACATTCAGTACTTC.

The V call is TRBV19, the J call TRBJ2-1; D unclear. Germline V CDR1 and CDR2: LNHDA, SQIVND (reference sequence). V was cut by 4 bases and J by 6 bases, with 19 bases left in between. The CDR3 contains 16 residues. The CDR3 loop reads CASSTFESRVGNEQFF. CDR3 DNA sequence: TGTGCCAGTAGTACCTTTGAGAGTCGGGTGGGCAATGAGCAGTTCTTC.

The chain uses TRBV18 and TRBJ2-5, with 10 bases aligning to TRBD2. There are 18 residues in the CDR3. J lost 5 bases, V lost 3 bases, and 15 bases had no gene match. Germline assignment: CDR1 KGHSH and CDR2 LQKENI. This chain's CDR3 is CASSPIAPSGSFGETQYF. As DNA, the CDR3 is TGTGCCAGCTCACCTATTGCGCCTAGCGGGAGCTTTGGGGAGACCCAGTACTTC.

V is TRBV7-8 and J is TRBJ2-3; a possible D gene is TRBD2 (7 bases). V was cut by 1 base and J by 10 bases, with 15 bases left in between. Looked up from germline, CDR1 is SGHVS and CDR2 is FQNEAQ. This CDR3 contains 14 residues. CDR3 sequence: CASSLVRGAGAQYF. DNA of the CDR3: TGTGCCAGCAGCTTAGTTCGGGGGGCCGGTGCGCAGTATTTT.

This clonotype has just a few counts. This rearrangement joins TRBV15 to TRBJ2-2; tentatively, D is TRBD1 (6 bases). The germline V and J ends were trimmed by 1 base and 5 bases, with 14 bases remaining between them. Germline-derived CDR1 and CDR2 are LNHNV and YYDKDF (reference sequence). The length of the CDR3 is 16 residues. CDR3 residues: CATSRGYGTPTGELFF. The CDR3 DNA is TGTGCCACCAGCAGAGGTTACGGGACACCAACCGGGGAGCTGTTTTTT.

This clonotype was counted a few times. CDR3 region: CASSPPNTAGELFF. CDR3 coding DNA: TGTGCCAGCTCACCACCGAATACTGCCGGGGAGCTGTTTTTT. The chain uses TRBV18 and TRBJ2-2, with D uncertain. Trimming pared 0 bases from V and 6 bases from J, leaving 8 bases between. The CDR3 consists of 14 residues. The germline CDR1 and CDR2 sequences are KGHSH and LQKENI.

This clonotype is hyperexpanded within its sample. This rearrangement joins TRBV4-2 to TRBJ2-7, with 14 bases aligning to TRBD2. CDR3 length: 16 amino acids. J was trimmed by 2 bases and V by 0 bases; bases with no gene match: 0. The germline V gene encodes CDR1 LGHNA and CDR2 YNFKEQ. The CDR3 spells CASSQETSGGAYEQYF. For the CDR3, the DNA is TGTGCCAGCAGCCAAGAGACTAGCGGGGGGGCCTACGAGCAGTACTTC.

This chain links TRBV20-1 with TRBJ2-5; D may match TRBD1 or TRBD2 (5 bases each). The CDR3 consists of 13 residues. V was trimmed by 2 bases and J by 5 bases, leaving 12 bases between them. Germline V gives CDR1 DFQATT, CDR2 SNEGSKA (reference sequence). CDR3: CSARNQGRETQYF. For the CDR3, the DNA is TGCAGTGCTAGAAACCAGGGACGCGAGACCCAGTACTTC.

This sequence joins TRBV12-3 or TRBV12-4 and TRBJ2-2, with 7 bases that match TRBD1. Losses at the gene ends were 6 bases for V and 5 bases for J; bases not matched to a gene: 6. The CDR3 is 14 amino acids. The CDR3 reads CASSPTGSTGELFF. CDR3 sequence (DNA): TGTGCCAGCAGCCCGACAGGGTCTACCGGGGAGCTGTTTTTT.

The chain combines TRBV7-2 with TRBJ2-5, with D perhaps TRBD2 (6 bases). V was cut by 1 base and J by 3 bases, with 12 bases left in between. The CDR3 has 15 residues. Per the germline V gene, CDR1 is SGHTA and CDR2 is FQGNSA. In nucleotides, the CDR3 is TGTGCCAGCAGCTTAGGTGGACTACAAAAAGAGACCCAGTACTTC. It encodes CASSLGGLQKETQYF. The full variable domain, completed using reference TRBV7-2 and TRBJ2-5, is GAGVSQSPSNKVTEKGKDVELRCDPISGHTALYWYRQSLGQGLEFLIYFQGNSAPDKSGLPSDRFSAERTGGSVSTLTIQRTQQEDSAVYLCASSLGGLQKETQYFGPGTRLLVL.

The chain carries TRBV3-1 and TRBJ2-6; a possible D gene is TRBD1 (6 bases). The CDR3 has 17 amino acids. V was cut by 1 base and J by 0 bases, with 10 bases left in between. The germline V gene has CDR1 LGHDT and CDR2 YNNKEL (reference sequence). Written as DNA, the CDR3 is TGTGCCAGCAGCCAAGGGACAGACCACTCTGGGGCCAACGTCCTGACTTTC. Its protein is CASSQGTDHSGANVLTF. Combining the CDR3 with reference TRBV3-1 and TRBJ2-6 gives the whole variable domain DTAVSQTPKYLVTQMGNDKSIKCEQNLGHDTMYWYKQDSKKFLKIMFSYNNKELIINETVPNRFSPKSPDKAHLNLHINSLELGDSAVYFCASSQGTDHSGANVLTFGAGSRLTVL.

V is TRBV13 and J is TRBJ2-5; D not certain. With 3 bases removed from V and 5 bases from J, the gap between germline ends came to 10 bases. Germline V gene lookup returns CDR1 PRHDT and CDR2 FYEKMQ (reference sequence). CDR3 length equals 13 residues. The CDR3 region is CASSFRARETQYF. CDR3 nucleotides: TGTGCCAGCAGCTTTCGAGCTCGGGAGACCCAGTACTTC.

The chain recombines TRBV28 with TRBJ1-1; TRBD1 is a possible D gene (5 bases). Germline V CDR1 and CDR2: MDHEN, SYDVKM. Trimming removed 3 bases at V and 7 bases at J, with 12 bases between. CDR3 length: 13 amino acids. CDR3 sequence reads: CASSLAGHREAFF. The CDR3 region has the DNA TGTGCCAGCAGTTTGGCGGGGCACCGTGAAGCTTTCTTT.

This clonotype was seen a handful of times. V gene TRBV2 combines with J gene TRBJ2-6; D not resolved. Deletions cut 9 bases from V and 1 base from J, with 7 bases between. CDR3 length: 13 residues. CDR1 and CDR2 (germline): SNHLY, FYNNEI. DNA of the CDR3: TGTGCCAGACATTATTCTGGGGCCAACGTCCTGACTTTC. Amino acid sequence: CARHYSGANVLTF.

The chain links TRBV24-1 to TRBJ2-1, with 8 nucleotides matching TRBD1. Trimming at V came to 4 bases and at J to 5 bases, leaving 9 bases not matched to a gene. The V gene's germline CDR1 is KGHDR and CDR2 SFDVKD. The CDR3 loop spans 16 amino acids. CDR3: CATSDPGTGVDNEQFF. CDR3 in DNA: TGTGCCACCAGTGACCCTGGGACAGGCGTAGACAATGAGCAGTTCTTC.

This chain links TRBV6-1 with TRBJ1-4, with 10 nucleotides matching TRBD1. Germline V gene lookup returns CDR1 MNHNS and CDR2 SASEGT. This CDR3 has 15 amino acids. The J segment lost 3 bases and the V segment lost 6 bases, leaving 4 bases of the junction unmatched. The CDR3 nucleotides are TGTGCCAGCAGAAGACAGGGGGCTTCTAATGAAAAACTGTTTTTT. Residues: CASRRQGASNEKLFF.

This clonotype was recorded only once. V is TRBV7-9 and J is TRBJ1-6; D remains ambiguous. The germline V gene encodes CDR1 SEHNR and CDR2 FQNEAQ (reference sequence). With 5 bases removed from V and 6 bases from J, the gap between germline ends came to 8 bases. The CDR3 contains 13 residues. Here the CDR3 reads CASSLLVNSPLHF. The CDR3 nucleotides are TGTGCCAGCAGCCTTTTAGTTAATTCACCCCTCCACTTT.

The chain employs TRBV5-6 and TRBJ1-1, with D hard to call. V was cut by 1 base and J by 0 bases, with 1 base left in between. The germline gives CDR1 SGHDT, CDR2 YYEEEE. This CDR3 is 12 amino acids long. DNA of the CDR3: TGTGCCAGCAGCTTGTTGAACACTGAAGCTTTCTTT. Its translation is CASSLLNTEAFF.

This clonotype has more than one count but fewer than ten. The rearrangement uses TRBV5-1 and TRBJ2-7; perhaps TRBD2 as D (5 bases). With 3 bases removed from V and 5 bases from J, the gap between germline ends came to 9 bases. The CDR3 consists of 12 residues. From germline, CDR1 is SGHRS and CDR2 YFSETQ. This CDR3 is CASSWAGNEQYF. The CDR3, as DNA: TGCGCCAGCAGCTGGGCCGGGAACGAGCAGTACTTC.

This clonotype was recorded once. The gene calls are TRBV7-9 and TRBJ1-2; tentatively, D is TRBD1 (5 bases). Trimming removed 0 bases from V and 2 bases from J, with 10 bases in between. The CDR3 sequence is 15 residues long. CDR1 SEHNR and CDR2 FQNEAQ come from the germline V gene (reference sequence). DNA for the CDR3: TGTGCCAGCAGCTTAGCGGGGGTATCAAACTATGGCTACACCTTC. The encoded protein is CASSLAGVSNYGYTF.

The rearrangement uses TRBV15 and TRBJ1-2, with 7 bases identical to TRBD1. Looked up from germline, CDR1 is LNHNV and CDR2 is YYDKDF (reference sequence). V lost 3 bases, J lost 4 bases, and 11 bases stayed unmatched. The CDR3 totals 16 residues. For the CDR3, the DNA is TGTGCCACCAGCAGGACGGGACAGCCACTCGTCTATGGCTACACCTTC. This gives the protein CATSRTGQPLVYGYTF.

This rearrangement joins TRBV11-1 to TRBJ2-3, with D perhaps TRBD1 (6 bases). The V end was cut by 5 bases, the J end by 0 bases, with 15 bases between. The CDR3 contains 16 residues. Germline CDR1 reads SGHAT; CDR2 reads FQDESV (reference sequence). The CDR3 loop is CASSPRQASSTDTQYF. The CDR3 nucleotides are TGTGCCAGCAGCCCACGACAGGCCTCTAGCACAGATACGCAGTATTTT.